This is a list of T cell receptor beta chains from one sample in a study of cytomegalovirus exposure and HLA in healthy donors. The data were produced by immunoSEQ multiplex PCR, yet TCRdb's version contains in-frame clones alone and is incomplete. The sample contains some 150,000 clones, about 79% of which appear only once. Sequenced: PBMCs. The receptors stem from a man between 40 and 49 years old in good health and CMV-seropositive. CDR3s include the opening cysteine and the closing phenylalanine or tryptophan. A D gene is named only where the DNA matches it firmly. The size entry is marked missing in some rows and otherwise reads once, few, many or a size class.

clone size,J gene,V gene,D gene,CDR3 protein,CDR3 DNA
NA,TRBJ2-1,TRBV4-2,NA,CASSQDSARSWNEQFF,TGTGCCAGCAGCCAAGATTCGGCTAGATCCTGGAATGAGCAGTTCTTC
NA,TRBJ2-1,TRBV10-1,NA,CASSVRGHEQFF,TGCGCCAGCAGTGTAAGGGGTCATGAGCAGTTCTTC
once,TRBJ1-5,TRBV5-6,NA,CASSLGASNSNQPQHF,TGTGCCAGCAGCTTGGGAGCATCCAATAGCAATCAGCCCCAGCATTTT
NA,TRBJ2-6,TRBV5-1,NA,CASSLARSGANVLTF,TGCGCCAGCAGCTTGGCCAGATCTGGGGCCAACGTCCTGACTTTC
NA,TRBJ1-2,TRBV4-1,TRBD1,CASSRVQGANGYTF,TGCGCCAGCAGCCGCGTACAGGGGGCCAATGGCTACACCTTC
NA,TRBJ1-1,TRBV27,NA,CASSPAAATEAFF,TGTGCCAGCAGTCCGGCGGCGGCCACTGAAGCTTTCTTT
NA,TRBJ1-1,TRBV5-4,TRBD1,CASSWDSNTEAFF,TGTGCCAGCAGCTGGGACAGTAACACTGAAGCTTTCTTT
NA,TRBJ2-2,TRBV6-6,TRBD1,CASSYSGQGNTGELFF,TGTGCCAGCAGTTACTCTGGACAGGGTAACACCGGGGAGCTGTTTTTT
NA,TRBJ1-2,TRBV5-1,NA,CASSLADGAAYGYTF,TGCGCCAGCAGCTTGGCCGATGGGGCTGCCTATGGCTACACCTTC
NA,TRBJ1-5,TRBV27,TRBD1,CASSPLRPARGDQPQHF,TGTGCCAGCAGTCCTCTCCGCCCCGCCAGGGGGGATCAGCCCCAGCATTTT
NA,TRBJ2-5,TRBV2,NA,CASKERQAFEETQYF,TGTGCCAGCAAGGAGAGGCAAGCCTTTGAAGAGACCCAGTACTTC
NA,TRBJ2-5,TRBV19,TRBD2,CASSAAGGTRETQYF,TGTGCCAGTAGTGCCGCGGGAGGAACCAGGGAGACCCAGTACTTC
NA,TRBJ2-3,TRBV11-3,NA,CASSLDRGSVITTDTQYF,TGTGCCAGCAGCTTAGATCGTGGCAGCGTTATAACCACAGATACGCAGTATTTT
NA,TRBJ2-1,TRBV9,NA,CASSKRLSSYNEQFF,TGTGCCAGCAGCAAGCGGTTAAGCTCCTACAATGAGCAGTTCTTC
NA,TRBJ1-2,TRBV9,NA,CASGQIPLTF,TGTGCCAGCGGACAGATCCCGCTTACCTTC
NA,TRBJ1-2,TRBV5-4,TRBD1,CASSLRTGRGYTF,TGTGCCAGCAGCCTTCGGACAGGGCGGGGCTACACCTTC
NA,TRBJ2-7,TRBV2,TRBD2,CASSGRGGLSYEQYF,TGTGCCAGCAGTGGTCGGGGGGGACTCTCCTACGAGCAGTACTTC
NA,TRBJ1-2,TRBV6-1,TRBD1,CASSGRDRLNYGYTF,TGTGCCAGCAGTGGACGGGACAGGCTTAACTATGGCTACACCTTC
NA,TRBJ1-4,TRBV11-3,NA,CASSSSEKLFF,TGTGCCAGCAGCTCCAGTGAAAAACTGTTTTTT
NA,TRBJ1-2,TRBV18,NA,CASSPATENGYTF,TGTGCCAGCTCACCGGCGACAGAGAATGGCTACACCTTC
NA,TRBJ2-7,TRBV7-9,TRBD2,CASSFGGGVYEQYF,TGTGCCAGCAGCTTTGGCGGGGGGGTGTACGAGCAGTACTTC
NA,TRBJ2-7,TRBV6-1,TRBD2,CASSELGTSGGYEQYF,TGTGCCAGCAGTGAGCTCGGGACTAGCGGGGGCTACGAGCAGTACTTC
NA,TRBJ2-2,TRBV27,TRBD2,CASSLLASGFTGELFF,TGTGCCAGCAGTTTGTTGGCTAGCGGTTTTACCGGGGAGCTGTTTTTT
NA,TRBJ2-7,TRBV9,TRBD2,CASSVGSGGSSYEQYF,TGTGCCAGCAGCGTAGGTTCTGGCGGGAGCTCCTACGAGCAGTACTTC
NA,TRBJ2-3,TRBV4-1,TRBD1,CASSQDLWTGVSTDTQYF,TGCGCCAGCAGCCAAGATCTTTGGACAGGGGTTAGCACAGATACGCAGTATTTT
NA,TRBJ1-6,TRBV4-3,NA,CASSQDARAGSPLHF,TGCGCCAGCAGCCAAGATGCCAGGGCTGGATCACCCCTCCACTTT
NA,TRBJ1-3,TRBV5-1,TRBD1,CASRPGTGGNTIYF,TGCGCCAGCAGACCTGGGACAGGTGGAAACACCATATATTTT
NA,TRBJ1-5,TRBV4-1,TRBD1,CASSRQGDQPQHF,TGCGCCAGCAGCCGACAGGGTGATCAGCCCCAGCATTTT
NA,TRBJ2-1,TRBV18,TRBD1,CASSPGQYNEQFF,TGTGCCAGCTCACCGGGACAGTACAATGAGCAGTTCTTC
NA,TRBJ2-5,TRBV18,TRBD1,CASSPNRGKETQYF,TGTGCCAGCTCACCAAACAGGGGGAAAGAGACCCAGTACTTC
NA,TRBJ1-4,TRBV30,TRBD1,CACSPGTGATNEKLFF,TGTGCCTGTAGTCCCGGGACAGGGGCAACTAATGAAAAACTGTTTTTT
NA,TRBJ1-2,TRBV19,NA,CASLNGRTGEGYTF,TGTGCCAGTCTAAATGGGAGGACGGGGGAAGGCTACACCTTC
NA,TRBJ2-3,TRBV7-9,TRBD1,CASSPPEGARTDTQYF,TGTGCCAGCAGCCCACCCGAGGGGGCCCGCACAGATACGCAGTATTTT
NA,TRBJ2-7,TRBV9,NA,CASSVGPGGNYEQYF,TGTGCCAGCAGCGTAGGGCCGGGGGGCAACTACGAGCAGTACTTC
once,TRBJ1-2,TRBV13,NA,CASSSLGSHYGYTF,TGTGCCAGCAGCTCTCTAGGATCCCACTATGGCTACACCTTC
once,TRBJ2-1,TRBV10-3,NA,CAIKDTREQFF,TGTGCCATCAAAGATACTAGGGAGCAGTTCTTC
NA,TRBJ1-1,TRBV18,NA,CASSQRPGDRAEAFF,TGTGCCAGCTCACAGCGACCAGGGGATCGGGCTGAAGCTTTCTTT
NA,TRBJ1-6,TRBV6-6,TRBD1,CASMRQGNSPLHF,TGTGCCAGCATGCGACAGGGGAATTCACCCCTCCACTTT
NA,TRBJ2-1,TRBV11-3,NA,CASSSLRDGNEQFF,TGTGCCAGCAGCTCACTTCGGGATGGCAATGAGCAGTTCTTC
NA,TRBJ2-1,TRBV4-2,TRBD2,CASRVAGATYNEQFF,TGTGCCAGTAGGGTCGCGGGAGCGACCTACAATGAGCAGTTCTTC
NA,TRBJ1-5,TRBV10-2,NA,CASSEYFTITRVGLSNQPQHF,TGCGCCAGCAGTGAGTACTTTACCATAACCAGGGTAGGATTAAGCAATCAGCCCCAGCATTTT
NA,TRBJ1-2,TRBV9,TRBD1,CASSGQTGHVRYGYTF,TGTGCCAGCAGCGGCCAGACAGGGCACGTCCGCTATGGCTACACCTTC
once,TRBJ2-2,TRBV5-1,NA,CASSQKSSAASGELFF,TGCGCCAGCAGCCAGAAATCGTCAGCGGCCTCGGGGGAGCTGTTTTTT
NA,TRBJ1-1,TRBV5-1,NA,CASSLTVNTEAFF,TGCGCCAGCAGCCTAACAGTGAACACTGAAGCTTTCTTT
NA,TRBJ2-2,TRBV19,NA,CASSISTGKVGELFF,TGTGCCAGTAGTATTTCTACAGGGAAGGTCGGGGAGCTGTTTTTT
NA,TRBJ1-2,TRBV30,TRBD1,CAWSWDSNYGYTF,TGTGCCTGGAGCTGGGACAGTAACTATGGCTACACCTTC
NA,TRBJ2-7,TRBV5-6,NA,CASSWVGGRTKGEQYF,TGTGCCAGCAGCTGGGTAGGAGGTCGGACCAAGGGCGAGCAGTACTTC
NA,TRBJ2-2,TRBV7-3,NA,CASSLYINTGELFF,TGTGCCAGCAGCTTGTATATCAACACCGGGGAGCTGTTTTTT
NA,TRBJ2-4,TRBV21-1,NA,CASSKALAKNIQYF,TGTGCCAGCAGCAAGGCATTAGCCAAAAACATTCAGTACTTC
once,TRBJ1-1,TRBV5-1,TRBD1,CASTRTGGPTEAFF,TGCGCCAGCACCAGGACAGGGGGCCCCACTGAAGCTTTCTTT
NA,TRBJ2-7,TRBV2,TRBD1,CASRLGQGSDEQYF,TGTGCCAGCAGGTTAGGACAGGGCTCGGACGAGCAGTACTTC
few,TRBJ2-1,TRBV5-1,TRBD1,CASSSRQGIDNEQFF,TGCGCCAGCAGCTCCAGACAGGGGATTGACAATGAGCAGTTCTTC
NA,TRBJ2-5,TRBV12-2,NA,CASRCGKQGGRETQYF,TGTGCAAGTCGCTGTGGGAAACAGGGGGGACGAGAGACCCAGTACTTC
NA,TRBJ2-7,TRBV4-3,NA,CASSQDTPLNYEQYF,TGCGCCAGCAGCCAAGATACACCCCTTAACTACGAGCAGTACTTC